This T cell receptor (beta chain) was documented in a study of blood T cell repertoires in COVID-19. This table comes from immunoSEQ multiplex PCR, and its TCRdb copy is limited to in-frame clones, with some not included. This repertoire shows about 390,000 clones, more than 75% found once; its top ten account for around 9.3%. Germline CDR1 reads KGHSH; CDR2 reads LQKENI. V dropped 6 bases and J dropped 1; count of bases not matched to a gene: 6. The CDR3 is 16 amino acids. The sample comprised PBMCs or T cells enriched from blood (not recorded which). The TCR was taken from a woman in her forties or fifties who had recovered from COVID-19. V is TRBV18 and J is TRBJ1-6, with 7 bases that match TRBD1. CDR3 sequence (DNA): TGTGCCAGCTCCCTGACAGGGTCGTCCTATAATTCACCCCTCCACTTT. This sequence encodes CASSLTGSSYNSPLHF. The whole variable domain, filled in from reference TRBV18 and TRBJ1-6, reads NAGVMQNPRHLVRRRGQEARLRCSPMKGHSHVYWYRQLPEEGLKFMVYLQKENIIDESGMPKERFSAEFPKEGPSILRIQQVVRGDSAAYFCASSLTGSSYNSPLHFGNGTRLTVT.